This T cell receptor (beta chain) was captured in a study of cytomegalovirus exposure and HLA in healthy donors. Study information: In a previous analysis, 110 million or so unique TCR beta sequences were found from some 180 million T cells. Findings and caveats of the study: Accurate HLA-A and HLA-B prediction from TCR beta sequences was reported for most subjects.

In the PCR, 60 Vbeta and 13 Jbeta primers were used. Sequenced by immunoSEQ multiplex PCR; TCRdb stores in-frame clones only, minus some. The sample lists roughly 120,000 clones, 80% occurring once. The CDR3 sequence is 15 residues long. V was pared by 3 bases and J by 7 bases, with 12 bases of the junction left unmatched. Germline V gives CDR1 KGHSH, CDR2 LQKENI. Concerning this clone: Antigen specificity is unknown.

The clonotype originates from a male donor in good health and CMV-seronegative. J is TRBJ2-7 and V is TRBV18; 7 bases map to TRBD1. Material: PBMCs. CDR3 sequence reads: CASSPRDSFMPEQYF. In nucleotides, the CDR3 is TGTGCCAGCTCACCCCGGGACAGCTTCATGCCGGAGCAGTACTTC.